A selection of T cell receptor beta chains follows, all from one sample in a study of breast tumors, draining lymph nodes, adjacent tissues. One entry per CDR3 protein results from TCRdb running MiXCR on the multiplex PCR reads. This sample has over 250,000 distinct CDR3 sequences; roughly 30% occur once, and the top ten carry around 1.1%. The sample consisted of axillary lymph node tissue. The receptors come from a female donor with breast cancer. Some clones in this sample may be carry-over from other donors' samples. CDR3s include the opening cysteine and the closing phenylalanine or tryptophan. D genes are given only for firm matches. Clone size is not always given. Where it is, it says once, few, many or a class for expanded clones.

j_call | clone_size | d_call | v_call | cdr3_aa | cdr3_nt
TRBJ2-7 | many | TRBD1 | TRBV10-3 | CAINIDRAYEQYF | TGTGCCATCAATATTGACAGGGCCTACGAGCAGTACTTC
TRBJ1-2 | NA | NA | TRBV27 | CASSPGSTSHGYTF | TGTGCCAGCAGCCCGGGCTCGACATCGCATGGCTACACCTTC
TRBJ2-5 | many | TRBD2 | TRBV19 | CASRGSGRAKETQYF | TGTGCCAGTAGGGGTAGCGGGAGGGCAAAAGAGACCCAGTACTTC
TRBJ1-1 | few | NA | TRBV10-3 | CAISSRGENTEAFF | TGTGCCATCAGCAGCAGGGGAGAGAACACTGAAGCTTTCTTT
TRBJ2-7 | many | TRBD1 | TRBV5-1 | CASGHGQGYEQYF | TGCGCCAGCGGCCACGGACAGGGCTACGAGCAGTACTTC
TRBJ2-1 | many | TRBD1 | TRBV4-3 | CASSQGIGGYEQFF | TGCGCCAGCAGCCAAGGAATAGGGGGCTATGAGCAGTTCTTC
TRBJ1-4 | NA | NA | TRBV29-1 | CSVGGQEEKLFF | TGCAGCGTAGGGGGGCAGGAGGAAAAACTGTTTTTT
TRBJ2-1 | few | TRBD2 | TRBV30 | CAWLAVNEQFF | TGTGCCTGGCTAGCGGTCAATGAGCAGTTCTTC
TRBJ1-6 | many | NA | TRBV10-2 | CASRWETDNSPLHF | TGCGCCAGCAGATGGGAGACAGATAATTCACCCCTCCACTTT
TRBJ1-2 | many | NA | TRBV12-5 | CASGFPPGRGNYGYTF | TGTGCTAGTGGTTTCCCCCCGGGACGAGGAAACTATGGCTACACCTTC
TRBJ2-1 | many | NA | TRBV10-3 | CAIRGGRGLNSYNEQFF | TGTGCCATCAGAGGGGGTCGGGGATTGAACTCCTACAATGAGCAGTTCTTC
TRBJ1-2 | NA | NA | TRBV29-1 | CSADLQQGLYGHTF | TGCAGCGCGGATCTTCAACAGGGACTCTATGGCCACACCTTC
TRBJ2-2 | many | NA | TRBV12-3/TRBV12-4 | CASSASSPGELFF | TGTGCCAGCAGCGCCTCTTCCCCGGGGGAGCTGTTTTTT
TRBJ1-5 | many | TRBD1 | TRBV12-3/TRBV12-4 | CASRDSGQPQHF | TGTGCCAGCCGGGACAGCGGACAGCCCCAGCATTTT